The rows below give T cell receptor beta chains drawn from one sample of a study of OX40 agonist ivuxolimab in advanced cancers. Profiling relied on immunoSEQ multiplex PCR, and the TCRdb table lists in-frame clones only, not all of them. The sample holds 55,000 to 90,000 clones, approximately 90% seen once. Specimen: CD4+ or CD8+ T cells sorted from blood, collected in a trial of the OX40 agonist ivuxolimab. These receptors originate from an adult with an advanced solid tumor such as melanoma, head and neck, liver or kidney cancer. Each CDR3 is given with its conserved first and last residue. A D gene is named only where the DNA matches it firmly. Clone size is given for some rows only: seen once, a few or many times, or a class if the clone is expanded.

TRBD2 TRBJ2-5 TRBV28 once TGTGCCAGCAGTTTACTTCGGGTAGCGGGGGGACAGACCCAGTACTTC CASSLLRVAGGQTQYF
- TRBJ2-5 TRBV30 - TGTGCCTGGACGGACTCTGGCCCAGAGACCCAGTACTTC CAWTDSGPETQYF
- TRBJ1-3 TRBV2 - TGTGCCAGCAGGGGAGGACTGCCCTCTGGAAACACCATATATTTT CASRGGLPSGNTIYF
TRBD1 TRBJ1-5 TRBV6-5 - TGTGCCAGCGGGGCGGACAGGGGCGGCAATCAGCCCCAGCATTTT CASGADRGGNQPQHF
- TRBJ2-7 TRBV5-5 - TGTGCCAGCAGCTTGGGCGGCTACGAGCAGTACTTC CASSLGGYEQYF
- TRBJ2-2 TRBV4-2 - TGTGCCAGCAGCCAAGATAGGGGGTACGGCACCGGGGAGCTGTTTTTT CASSQDRGYGTGELFF
- TRBJ1-1 TRBV11-2 - TGTGCCAGCAGCTTAGATCGACAGTTCTTGGCTGAAGCTTTCTTT CASSLDRQFLAEAFF
- TRBJ2-3 TRBV29-1 - TGCAGCCACCGAACCTATAGCGTCTCTAGCACAGATACGCAGTATTTT CSHRTYSVSSTDTQYF
- TRBJ2-3 TRBV19 - TGTGCCAGTACCCCGGCGGCTAGCACAGATACGCAGTATTTT CASTPAASTDTQYF
- TRBJ1-6 TRBV9 - TGTGCCAGCAGCACAACCGGGTCCGAAGATTCACCCCTCCACTTT CASSTTGSEDSPLHF
TRBD2 TRBJ2-7 TRBV11-1 few TGTGCCAGCAGCACCAAGGCGGGGGGCCTCTCCTACGAGCAGTACTTC CASSTKAGGLSYEQYF
- TRBJ2-7 TRBV18 once TGTGCCAGCTCACGCAACTCAGGGGATGAGCAGTACTTC CASSRNSGDEQYF
- TRBJ2-4 TRBV19 once TGTGCCAGTATTTCGGACAAGTACATTCAGTACTTC CASISDKYIQYF
- TRBJ1-1 TRBV6-5 - TGTGCCAGCAGCCACTTGGGAACTGAAGCTTTCTTT CASSHLGTEAFF
TRBD1 TRBJ2-7 TRBV5-6 - TGTGCCAGCAGCTTGGGGACAGGGGGCACCACCTACGAGCAGTACTTC CASSLGTGGTTYEQYF
TRBD2 TRBJ2-5 TRBV30 - TGTGCCTGGAGTGGAATAGCGGGGGGGCTAGAGGAGACCCAGTACTTC CAWSGIAGGLEETQYF
- TRBJ2-1 TRBV25-1 - TGTGCCAGCAGTGCGGGTTGGCCCTACAATGAGCAGTTCTTC CASSAGWPYNEQFF
- TRBJ2-1 TRBV11-3 - TGTGCCAGCAGTCCAACAGGGACCTACAATGAGCAGTTCTTC CASSPTGTYNEQFF
TRBD1 TRBJ2-5 TRBV5-1 - TGCGCCAGTTCCCCCCGGGACAGGGGGCTTGGAGAGACCCAGTACTTC CASSPRDRGLGETQYF
TRBD2 TRBJ2-3 TRBV6-1 - TGTGCCAGCAAGAGGGGCGGGGGGGCGGCAGATACGCAGTATTTT CASKRGGGAADTQYF
TRBD1 TRBJ2-1 TRBV9 - TGTGCCAGCAGCCCTCGACAGGGGTACATAAGTGAGCAGTTCTTC CASSPRQGYISEQFF
- TRBJ1-4 TRBV6-5 few TGTGCCAGCAGGGACACAGGAGGTAATGAAAAACTGTTTTTT CASRDTGGNEKLFF
TRBD1 TRBJ2-1 TRBV5-1 - TGCGCCAGCAGCCTCACAGGGGATACCTACAATGAGCAGTTCTTC CASSLTGDTYNEQFF
TRBD1 TRBJ1-1 TRBV29-1 once TGCAGCGTGGGCGCCCGGACAGGGCTTCTTGCTGAAGCTTTCTTT CSVGARTGLLAEAFF
TRBD1 TRBJ2-5 TRBV9 - TGTGCCAGCAGCGTAGACGTAGGGGGCCCCGAGACCCAGTACTTC CASSVDVGGPETQYF
- TRBJ2-5 TRBV7-2 - TGTGCCAGCAGCTTAGTGGCTTTGGGACCATCGCCCCAAGAGACCCAGTACTTC CASSLVALGPSPQETQYF
- TRBJ2-1 TRBV10-3 - TGTGCCATCAGGACAGGGCAAATAGGGGACTTACTATTCTCTTCTCCCAATGAGCAGTTCTTC CAIRTGQIGDLLFSSPNEQFF
TRBD1 TRBJ2-7 TRBV18 - TGTGCCAGCTCACCAACAGGGGAAAGCTACGAGCAGTACTTC CASSPTGESYEQYF
- TRBJ1-2 TRBV27 - TGTGCCAGCAGCAAAGACAGGACCTATGGCTACACCTTC CASSKDRTYGYTF
TRBD2 TRBJ2-5 TRBV5-1 - TGCGCCAGCAGCTTGGGGACTAGCGAGGGGGAGACCCAGTACTTC CASSLGTSEGETQYF
TRBD2 TRBJ2-3 TRBV12-5 - TGTGCTAGTGGTTTGGGGAGCGGGGGCACAGATACGCAGTATTTT CASGLGSGGTDTQYF
- TRBJ2-1 TRBV6-5 - TGTGCCAGCAGGCGGGGACTGGAGAATGAGCAGTTCTTC CASRRGLENEQFF
TRBD1 TRBJ2-5 TRBV27 - TGTGCCAGCAGTTTATTTTTTAGGACAGGGGAGACCCAGTACTTC CASSLFFRTGETQYF
- TRBJ2-3 TRBV5-1 - TGCGCCAGCAGCTTGGAACGGTTTAGCACAGATACGCAGTATTTT CASSLERFSTDTQYF
- TRBJ1-3 TRBV6-1 - TGTGCCAGCAGGGCAAGCTCTGGAAACACCATATATTTT CASRASSGNTIYF
- TRBJ2-7 TRBV7-3 - TGTGCCAGCAGCCCCCAGGATGGGGAGCAGTACTTC CASSPQDGEQYF
TRBD1 TRBJ1-1 TRBV6-6 - TGTGCCAGCAGTCACAGACGGACAGGGTTGAACACTGAAGCTTTCTTT CASSHRRTGLNTEAFF
TRBD1 TRBJ2-7 TRBV2 few TGTGCCAGCAGGGACAGGGGCTCCTACGAGCAGTACTTC CASRDRGSYEQYF
- TRBJ1-5 TRBV5-5 once TGTGCCAGCAGCAGTGGGACAACAACTGATCAGCCCCAGCATTTT CASSSGTTTDQPQHF
- TRBJ2-3 TRBV5-1 once TGCGCCAGCAATGGCGGATCTAGCACAGATACGCAGTATTTT CASNGGSSTDTQYF
- TRBJ1-2 TRBV29-1 - TGCAGCGTTGAAGGTACTACAGGGCTCTACACCTTC CSVEGTTGLYTF
- TRBJ1-2 TRBV7-6 - TGTGCCAGCAGCTTAGGGGGGGGACCAGCTTATGGCTACACCTTC CASSLGGGPAYGYTF
- TRBJ1-1 TRBV25-1 - TGTGCCAGCAGTGGAAAAAACGGGAACACTGAAGCTTTCTTT CASSGKNGNTEAFF
- TRBJ2-6 TRBV30 - TGTGCCTGGAGTCCATTATTGGGAGGGGCCAACGTCCTGACTTTC CAWSPLLGGANVLTF
- TRBJ2-7 TRBV30 once TGTGCCTGGAGCCCGACGGAGAACGGGAGACAGTACTTC CAWSPTENGRQYF
TRBD1 TRBJ2-5 TRBV7-6 - TGTGCCAGTAAGGGGACAGTCAATCCTTCGGAGACCCAGTACTTC CASKGTVNPSETQYF
TRBD1 TRBJ2-7 TRBV5-5 - TGTGCCAGCAGCTTGCGCTTGGGACAGGGAGGTTCCTACGAGCAGTACTTC CASSLRLGQGGSYEQYF
- TRBJ1-3 TRBV6-5 - TGTGCCAGCACGAGCAGGAGCTCTGGAAACACCATATATTTT CASTSRSSGNTIYF
TRBD1 TRBJ1-5 TRBV28 - TGTGCCAGCAGCCAAGGGGGCTCCAATCAGCCCCAGCATTTT CASSQGGSNQPQHF
- TRBJ2-6 TRBV19 - TGTGCCAGTAGTATACCAAGGGGCGGGGGCTCGTCTGGGGCCAACGTCCTGACTTTC CASSIPRGGGSSGANVLTF
TRBD1 TRBJ1-2 TRBV7-3 - TGTGCCAGCAGCTTAATGGCAGGGGGCGACTATGGCTACACCTTC CASSLMAGGDYGYTF
- TRBJ2-5 TRBV6-1 - TGTGCCAGCACCGCGCTGGGCCCAGTCCAAGAGACCCAGTACTTC CASTALGPVQETQYF
TRBD2 TRBJ2-1 TRBV2 - TGTGCCAGCAGTAATCTAGCGGACAATGAGCAGTTCTTC CASSNLADNEQFF
- TRBJ2-5 TRBV7-3 - TGTGCCAGCAGCTTAGTCCACCGGACAGACCAAGAGACCCAGTACTTC CASSLVHRTDQETQYF
- TRBJ2-1 TRBV28 - TGTGCCAGCCGAAAACCAGGGACCAATGAGCAGTTCTTC CASRKPGTNEQFF
TRBD1 TRBJ1-3 TRBV2 - TGTGCCAGCAGTGAATGGGGGACAGTCTCTGGAAACACCATATATTTT CASSEWGTVSGNTIYF
TRBD2 TRBJ2-3 TRBV5-1 once TGCGCCAGCAGGACGGGACTAGCGGGGTCTAGCACAGATACGCAGTATTTT CASRTGLAGSSTDTQYF
TRBD2 TRBJ2-1 TRBV7-2 - TGTGCCAGCAGCTTAAAGACGGGGGGACCCTACAATGAGCAGTTCTTC CASSLKTGGPYNEQFF
- TRBJ2-7 TRBV29-1 - TGCAGCGTTGAAGGTGGTTCGGGCAGTTACGAGCAGTACTTC CSVEGGSGSYEQYF
- TRBJ1-4 TRBV11-1 - TGTGCCAGCAGCTTACGTCGGAACAATGAAAAACTGTTTTTT CASSLRRNNEKLFF